This record looks at one TCR beta chain sequence and its context. V lost 4 bases to trimming and J lost 9 bases; unmatched junction nucleotides: 15. The CDR3 consists of 18 residues. Germline lookup yields CDR1 SGHVS and CDR2 FQNEAQ. These data are taken from a study of cytomegalovirus exposure and HLA in healthy donors. PCR amplification relied on 60 Vbeta primers (plus 13 Jbeta primers). The data were produced by immunoSEQ multiplex PCR, yet TCRdb's version contains in-frame clones alone and is incomplete. The sample carries fewer than 200,000 clones, roughly 79% recorded once. Donors showed nominal health when sampled, although they likely had unrecorded immune exposures.

The rearrangement links TRBV7-8 to TRBJ2-1; the match to TRBD2 covers 13 bases. This clonotype was sampled from a young woman in good health and CMV-seropositive. Source material: PBMCs. The CDR3 is CASSSHRGLAGELGEQFF. In DNA, the CDR3 is TGTGCCAGCAGCTCCCACCGTGGACTAGCGGGGGAACTAGGTGAGCAGTTCTTC.